This T cell receptor (beta chain) was profiled in a study of blood T cell repertoires in COVID-19. Method: immunoSEQ multiplex PCR; TCRdb's copy keeps in-frame clones and lacks some. The profile shows 55,000 to 80,000 clones, around four fifths of them singletons. This clone was detected many times. Germline V gene data show CDR1 as SNHLY and CDR2 as FYNNEI. This CDR3 contains 19 residues. With 6 bases clipped from V and 2 bases from J, the junction kept 14 bases outside the gene matches. This receptor was obtained from a human donor in a cohort sampled during active COVID-19. The sample taken for sequencing was peripheral blood. The chain couples TRBV2 to TRBJ2-2; 11 bases are shared with TRBD1. The CDR3 DNA reads TGTGCCAGCAGAGGACAGGGGGCCGCAGGCAGACATAACACCGGGGAGCTGTTTTTT. Translating gives CASRGQGAAGRHNTGELFF.